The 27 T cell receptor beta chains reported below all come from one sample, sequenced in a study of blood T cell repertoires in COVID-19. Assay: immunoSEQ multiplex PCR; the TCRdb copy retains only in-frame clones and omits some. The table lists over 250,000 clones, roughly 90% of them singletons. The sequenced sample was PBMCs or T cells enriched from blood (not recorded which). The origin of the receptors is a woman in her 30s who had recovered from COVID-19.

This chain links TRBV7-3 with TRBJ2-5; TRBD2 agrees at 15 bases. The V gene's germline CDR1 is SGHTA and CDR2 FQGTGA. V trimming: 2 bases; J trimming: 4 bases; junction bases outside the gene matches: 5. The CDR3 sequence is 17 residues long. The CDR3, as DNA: TGTGCCAGCAGCTTACTGGGACTAGCGGGGGGCGGAGAGACCCAGTACTTC. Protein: CASSLLGLAGGGETQYF.

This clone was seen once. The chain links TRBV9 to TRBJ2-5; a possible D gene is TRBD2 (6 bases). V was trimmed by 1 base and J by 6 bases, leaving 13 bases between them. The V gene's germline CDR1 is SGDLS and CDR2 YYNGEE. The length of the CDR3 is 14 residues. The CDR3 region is CASSVSGGMKTQYF. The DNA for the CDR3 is TGTGCCAGCAGCGTATCGGGCGGGATGAAGACCCAGTACTTC.

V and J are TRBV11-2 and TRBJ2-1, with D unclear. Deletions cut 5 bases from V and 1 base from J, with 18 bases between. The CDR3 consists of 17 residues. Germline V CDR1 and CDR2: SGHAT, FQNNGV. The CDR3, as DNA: TGTGCCAGCAGCCCGAGTCCGCTCCCTAGTTCCTACAATGAGCAGTTCTTC. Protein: CASSPSPLPSSYNEQFF.

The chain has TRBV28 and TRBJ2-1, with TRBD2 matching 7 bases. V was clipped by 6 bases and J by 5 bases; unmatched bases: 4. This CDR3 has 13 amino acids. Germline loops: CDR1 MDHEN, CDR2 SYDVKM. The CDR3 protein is CASRIRGDNEQFF. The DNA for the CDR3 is TGTGCCAGCAGAATTCGGGGGGACAATGAGCAGTTCTTC.

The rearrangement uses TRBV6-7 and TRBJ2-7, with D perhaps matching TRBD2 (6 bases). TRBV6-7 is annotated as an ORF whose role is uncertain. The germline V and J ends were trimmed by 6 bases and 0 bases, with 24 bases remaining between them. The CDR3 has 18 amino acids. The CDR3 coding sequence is TGTGCCAGCAGCCGGCACGAACACGCGGGATGCCCCTCCTACGAGCAGTACTTC. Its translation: CASSRHEHAGCPSYEQYF.

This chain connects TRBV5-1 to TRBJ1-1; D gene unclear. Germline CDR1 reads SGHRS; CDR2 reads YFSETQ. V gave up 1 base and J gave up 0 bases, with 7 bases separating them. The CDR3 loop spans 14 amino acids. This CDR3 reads CASSLNTMNTEAFF. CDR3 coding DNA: TGCGCCAGCAGCTTGAATACAATGAACACTGAAGCTTTCTTT. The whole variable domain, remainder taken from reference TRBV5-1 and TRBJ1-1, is KAGVTQTPRYLIKTRGQQVTLSCSPISGHRSVSWYQQTPGQGLQFLFEYFSETQRNKGNFPGRFSGRQFSNSRSEMNVSTLELGDSALYLCASSLNTMNTEAFFGQGTRLTVV.

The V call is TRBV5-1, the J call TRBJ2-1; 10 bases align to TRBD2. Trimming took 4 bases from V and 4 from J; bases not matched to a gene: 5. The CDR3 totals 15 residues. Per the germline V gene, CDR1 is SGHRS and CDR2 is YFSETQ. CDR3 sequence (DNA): TGCGCCAGCAGCGCGTCTAGCGGGGGTTACAATGAGCAGTTCTTC. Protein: CASSASSGGYNEQFF.

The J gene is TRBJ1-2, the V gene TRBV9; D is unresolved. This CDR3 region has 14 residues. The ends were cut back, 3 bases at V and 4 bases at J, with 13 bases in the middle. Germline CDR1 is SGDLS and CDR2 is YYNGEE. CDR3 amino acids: CASSDAGGGYGYTF. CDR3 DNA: TGTGCCAGCAGCGACGCCGGCGGTGGCTATGGCTACACCTTC. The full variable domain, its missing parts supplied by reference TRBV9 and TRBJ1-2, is DSGVTQTPKHLITATGQRVTLRCSPRSGDLSVYWYQQSLDQGLQFLIQYYNGEERAKGNILERFSAQQFPDLHSELNLSSLELGDSALYFCASSDAGGGYGYTFGSGTRLTVV.

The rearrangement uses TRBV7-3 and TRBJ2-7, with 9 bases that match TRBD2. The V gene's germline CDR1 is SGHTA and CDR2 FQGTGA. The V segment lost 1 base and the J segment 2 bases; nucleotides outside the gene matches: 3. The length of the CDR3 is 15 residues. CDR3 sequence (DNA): TGTGCCAGCAGCTTAAGCCTAGCGGGGACCTACGAGCAGTACTTC. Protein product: CASSLSLAGTYEQYF.

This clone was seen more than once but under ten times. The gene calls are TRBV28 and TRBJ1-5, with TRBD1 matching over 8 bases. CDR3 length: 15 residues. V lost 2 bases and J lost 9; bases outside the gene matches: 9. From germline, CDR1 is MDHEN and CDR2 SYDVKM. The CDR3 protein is CASSLPDRGTWPQHF. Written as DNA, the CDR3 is TGTGCCAGCAGTTTACCCGACAGGGGCACGTGGCCCCAGCATTTT.

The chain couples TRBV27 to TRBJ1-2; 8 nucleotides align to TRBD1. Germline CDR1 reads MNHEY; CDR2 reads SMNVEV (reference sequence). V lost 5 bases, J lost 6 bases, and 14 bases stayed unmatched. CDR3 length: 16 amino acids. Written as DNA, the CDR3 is TGTGCCAGCAGTGGCCGGACAGGGAAGGTGAAGGATGGCTACACCTTC. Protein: CASSGRTGKVKDGYTF.

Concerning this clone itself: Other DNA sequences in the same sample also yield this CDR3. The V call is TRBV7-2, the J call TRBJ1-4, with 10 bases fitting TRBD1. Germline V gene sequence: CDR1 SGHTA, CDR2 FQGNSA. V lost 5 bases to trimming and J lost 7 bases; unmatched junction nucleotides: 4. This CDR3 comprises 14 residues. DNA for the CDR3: TGTGCCAGCAGCCCCGGACAGGGGGGTGAAAAACTGTTTTTT. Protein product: CASSPGQGGEKLFF.

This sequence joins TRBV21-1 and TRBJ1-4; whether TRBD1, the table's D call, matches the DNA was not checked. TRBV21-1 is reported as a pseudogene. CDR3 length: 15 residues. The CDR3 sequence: CAPPRRGPTNEKLFF. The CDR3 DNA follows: TGTGCCCCCCCAAGGAGGGGGCCTACTAATGAAAAACTGTTTTTT.

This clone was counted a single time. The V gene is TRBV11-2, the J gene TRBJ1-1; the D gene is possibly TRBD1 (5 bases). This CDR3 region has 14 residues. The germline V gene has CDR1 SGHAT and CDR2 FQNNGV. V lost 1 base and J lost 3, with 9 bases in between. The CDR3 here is CASSLAGFDTEAFF. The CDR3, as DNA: TGTGCCAGCAGCTTAGCAGGGTTCGACACTGAAGCTTTCTTT.

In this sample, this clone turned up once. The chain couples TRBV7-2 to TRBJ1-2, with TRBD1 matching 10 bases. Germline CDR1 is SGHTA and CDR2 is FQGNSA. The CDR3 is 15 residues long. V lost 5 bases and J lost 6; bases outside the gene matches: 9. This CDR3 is CASSLRQGATDGYTF. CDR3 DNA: TGTGCCAGCAGCCTTCGACAGGGGGCGACTGATGGCTACACCTTC.

The CDR3 loop reads CASKTGGGVDGYTF. The CDR3 DNA reads as TGTGCCAGCAAGACAGGGGGCGGCGTCGATGGCTACACCTTC. The chain joins TRBV3-1 (or the pseudogene TRBV3-2) to TRBJ1-2; TRBD1 agrees at 10 bases. The V and J ends lost 7 bases and 6 bases, in that order; junction bases with no gene match: 8. The germline gives CDR1 LGHDT, CDR2 YNNKEL (reference sequence). This CDR3 is built from 14 residues.

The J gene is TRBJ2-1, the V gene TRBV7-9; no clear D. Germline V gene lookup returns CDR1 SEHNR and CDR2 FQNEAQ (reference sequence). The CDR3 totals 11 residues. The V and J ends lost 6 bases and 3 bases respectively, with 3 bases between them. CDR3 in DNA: TGTGCCAGCAGACTCTACAATGAGCAGTTCTTC. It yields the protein CASRLYNEQFF. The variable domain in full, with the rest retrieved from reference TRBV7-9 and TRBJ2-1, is DTGVSQNPRHKITKRGQNVTFRCDPISEHNRLYWYRQTLGQGPEFLTYFQNEAQLEKSRLLSDRFSAERPKGSFSTLEIQRTEQGDSAMYLCASRLYNEQFFGPGTRLTVL.

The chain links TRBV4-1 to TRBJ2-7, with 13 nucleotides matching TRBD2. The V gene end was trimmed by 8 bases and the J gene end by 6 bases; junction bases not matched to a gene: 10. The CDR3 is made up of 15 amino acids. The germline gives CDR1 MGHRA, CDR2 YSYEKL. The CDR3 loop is CASRLGTSGIFEQYF. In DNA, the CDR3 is TGCGCCAGCCGCCTAGGGACTAGCGGGATATTCGAGCAGTACTTC.

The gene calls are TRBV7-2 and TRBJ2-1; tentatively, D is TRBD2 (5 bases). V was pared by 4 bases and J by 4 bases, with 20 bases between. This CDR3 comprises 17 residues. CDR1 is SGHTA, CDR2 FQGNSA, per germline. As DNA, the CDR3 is TGTGCCAGCAGCTCGAGGAGCGGAGGCGGTCCTTACAATGAGCAGTTCTTC. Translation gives CASSSRSGGGPYNEQFF.

For the CDR3, the DNA is TGTGCCAGCAGTGCCAAACCGGGACAGGGACGCCTGGGCTACACCTTC. This sequence encodes CASSAKPGQGRLGYTF. This sequence joins TRBV6-1 and TRBJ1-2; TRBD1 agrees at 9 bases. Germline CDR1 MNHNS, CDR2 SASEGT. CDR3 size: 16 residues. The junction had 14 bases not matched to a gene; V was cut back by 4 bases and J by 8 bases.

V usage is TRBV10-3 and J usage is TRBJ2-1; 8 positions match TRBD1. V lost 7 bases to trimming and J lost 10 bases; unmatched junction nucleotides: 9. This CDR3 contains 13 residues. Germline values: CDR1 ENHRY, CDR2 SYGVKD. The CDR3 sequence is CAITDRGPLEQFF. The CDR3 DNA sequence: TGTGCCATCACTGACAGGGGCCCCCTCGAGCAGTTCTTC.

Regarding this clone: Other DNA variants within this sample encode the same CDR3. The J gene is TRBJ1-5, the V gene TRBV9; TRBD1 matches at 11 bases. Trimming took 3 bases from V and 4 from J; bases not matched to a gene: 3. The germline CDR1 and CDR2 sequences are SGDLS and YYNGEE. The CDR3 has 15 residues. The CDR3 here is CASSAGQGENQPQHF. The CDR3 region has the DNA TGTGCCAGCAGCGCGGGACAGGGGGAGAATCAGCCCCAGCATTTT.

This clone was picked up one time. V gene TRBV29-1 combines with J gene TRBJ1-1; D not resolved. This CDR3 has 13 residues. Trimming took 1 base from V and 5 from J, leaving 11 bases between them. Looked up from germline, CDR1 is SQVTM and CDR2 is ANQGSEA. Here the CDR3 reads CSVEGRLQTEAFF. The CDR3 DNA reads TGCAGCGTTGAAGGTCGACTGCAAACTGAAGCTTTCTTT. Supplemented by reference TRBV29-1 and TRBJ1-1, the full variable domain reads SAVISQKPSRDICQRGTSLTIQCQVDSQVTMMFWYRQQPGQSLTLIATANQGSEATYESGFVIDKFPISRPNLTFSTLTVSNMSPEDSSIYLCSVEGRLQTEAFFGQGTRLTVV.

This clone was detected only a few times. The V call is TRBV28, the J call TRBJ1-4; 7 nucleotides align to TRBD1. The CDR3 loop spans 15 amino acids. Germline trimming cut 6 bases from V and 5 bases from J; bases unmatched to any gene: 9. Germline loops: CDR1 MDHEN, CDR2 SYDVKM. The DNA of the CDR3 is TGTGCCAGCAGGACCAGGGGGTCTTGGAATGAAAAACTGTTTTTT. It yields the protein CASRTRGSWNEKLFF.

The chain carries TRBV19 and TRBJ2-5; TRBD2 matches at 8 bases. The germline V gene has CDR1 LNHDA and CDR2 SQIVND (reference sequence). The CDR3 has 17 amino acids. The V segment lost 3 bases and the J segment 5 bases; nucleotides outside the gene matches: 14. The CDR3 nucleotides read TGTGCCAGTAGTATCGACCCTCGGGGGGGGAATAGGGAGACCCAGTACTTC. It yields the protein CASSIDPRGGNRETQYF.

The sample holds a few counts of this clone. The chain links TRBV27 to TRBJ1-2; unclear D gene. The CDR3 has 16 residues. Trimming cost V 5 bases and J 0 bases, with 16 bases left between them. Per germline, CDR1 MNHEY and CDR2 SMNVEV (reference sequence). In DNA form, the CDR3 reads TGTGCCAGCAGTCAACGCGGAGGGAGGGCTAACTATGGCTACACCTTC. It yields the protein CASSQRGGRANYGYTF.

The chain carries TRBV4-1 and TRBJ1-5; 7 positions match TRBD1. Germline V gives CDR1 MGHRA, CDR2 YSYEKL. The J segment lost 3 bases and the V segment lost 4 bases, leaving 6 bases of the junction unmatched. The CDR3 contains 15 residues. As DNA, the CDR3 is TGCGCCAGCAGCCCCAAAGGACAGGTCAATCAGCCCCAGCATTTT. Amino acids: CASSPKGQVNQPQHF.